Here is one T cell receptor (beta chain) with its context. Its antigen remains unknown. This specimen comes from a study of blood T cells in healthy people across ages. At least 7 million PBMCs were isolated per sample. Study-wide results and limits: Roughly linear age-related decline in beta diversity appeared, significant by age around 42.

The second PCR ran roughly 6 to 11 cycles with a sample-barcoded 5' primer and J-beta primers. TCRdb reprocessed the 5' RACE reads with MiXCR, giving one entry per CDR3 protein. The data contain approximately 1.5 million distinct CDR3 sequences, approximately 42% of them singletons. The CDR3 extends over 13 amino acids. With 0 bases removed from V and 12 bases from J, the gap between germline ends came to 11 bases. CDR1 and CDR2 (germline): MGHRA, YSYEKL. The source material was blood. This receptor was taken from a woman between 18 and 30 years old in good health. The chain has TRBV4-1 and TRBJ1-4; possibly TRBD1 for D (6 bases). CDR3 protein: CASSQESTGELFF. CDR3 sequence (DNA): TGCGCCAGCAGCCAAGAATCGACAGGTGAACTGTTTTTT.